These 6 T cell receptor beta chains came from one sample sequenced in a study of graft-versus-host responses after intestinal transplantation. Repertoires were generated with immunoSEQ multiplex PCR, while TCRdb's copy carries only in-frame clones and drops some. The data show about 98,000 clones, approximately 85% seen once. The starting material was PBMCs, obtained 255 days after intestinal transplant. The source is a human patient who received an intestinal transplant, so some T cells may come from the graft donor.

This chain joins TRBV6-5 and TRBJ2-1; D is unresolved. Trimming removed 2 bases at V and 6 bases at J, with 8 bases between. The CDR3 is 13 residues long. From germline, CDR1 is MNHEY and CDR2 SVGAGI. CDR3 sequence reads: CASSYMKSNEQFF. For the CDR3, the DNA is TGTGCCAGCAGTTACATGAAGAGCAATGAGCAGTTCTTC.

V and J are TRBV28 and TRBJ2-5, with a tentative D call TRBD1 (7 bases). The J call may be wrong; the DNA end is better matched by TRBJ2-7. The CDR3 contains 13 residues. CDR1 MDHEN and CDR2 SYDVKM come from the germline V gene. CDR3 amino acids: CASSQGEDYEQYF. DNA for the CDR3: TGTGCCAGCAGCCAGGGGGAGGACTACGAGCAGTACTTC.

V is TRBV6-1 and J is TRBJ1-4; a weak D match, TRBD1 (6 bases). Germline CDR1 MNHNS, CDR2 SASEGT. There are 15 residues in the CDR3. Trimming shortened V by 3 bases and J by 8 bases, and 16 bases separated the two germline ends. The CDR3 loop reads CASSDTAGAREKLFF. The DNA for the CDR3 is TGTGCCAGCAGTGATACGGCAGGGGCGAGGGAAAAACTGTTTTTT.

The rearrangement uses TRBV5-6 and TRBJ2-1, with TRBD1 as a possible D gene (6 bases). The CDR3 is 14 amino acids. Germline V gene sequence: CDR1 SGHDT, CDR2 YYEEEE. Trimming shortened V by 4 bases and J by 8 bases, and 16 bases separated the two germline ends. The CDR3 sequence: CASSRTGTIDEQFF. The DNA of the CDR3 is TGTGCCAGCAGCCGTACCGGGACAATCGATGAGCAGTTCTTC. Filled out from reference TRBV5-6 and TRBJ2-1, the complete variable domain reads DAGVTQSPTHLIKTRGQQVTLRCSPKSGHDTVSWYQQALGQGPQFIFQYYEEEERQRGNFPDRFSGHQFPNYSSELNVNALLLGDSALYLCASSRTGTIDEQFFGPGTRLTVL.

CDR3 in amino acids: CASSRTGNTEAFF. Written as DNA, the CDR3 is TGTGCCAGTAGTAGGACAGGGAACACTGAAGCTTTCTTT. This chain connects TRBV19 to TRBJ1-1; 7 positions agree with TRBD1. In germline, CDR1 is LNHDA, CDR2 SQIVND (reference sequence). V gave up 4 bases and J gave up 1 base; unmatched junction bases: 0. CDR3 length: 13 amino acids.

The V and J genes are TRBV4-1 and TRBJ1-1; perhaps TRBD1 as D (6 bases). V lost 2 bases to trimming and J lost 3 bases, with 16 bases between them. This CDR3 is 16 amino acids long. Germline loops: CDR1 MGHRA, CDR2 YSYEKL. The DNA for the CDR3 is TGCGCCAGCAGCCAATGGTGGGGGCTCATCGACACTGAAGCTTTCTTT. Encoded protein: CASSQWWGLIDTEAFF.